The clone carrying this TCR beta chain was seen many times. Antigen unknown. This sample is drawn from a study of T cells in Graves' hyperthyroidism and ophthalmopathy. General study findings and limits: Most thyroid clonotypes expanded above 0.001 were also detected in blood. Ophthalmopathy stood apart from stable hyperthyroidism in a 13 V-J model. The model identified upcoming ophthalmopathy a median approximately six months ahead of onset.

Researchers took RNA transcripts and amplified the TCR beta CDR3 regions from them. RT-PCR in the first round (using the HTBI primer set) targeted the TCR CDR3. TCRdb re-derived calls from the multiplex PCR reads in MiXCR, one entry per CDR3 protein. Here the sample spans some 770,000 distinct CDR3 sequences, about 15% being singletons. Across 18 months, stable Graves' hyperthyroidism was marked by no progression to ophthalmopathy. Germline CDR1 MNHEY, CDR2 SMNVEV (reference sequence). Trimming cost V 0 bases and J 0 bases, with 6 bases left between them. The CDR3 is 15 residues long. V gene TRBV27 combines with J gene TRBJ1-5; D not certain. Sequencing was done on a sample of blood. The sequence came from a man younger than 35 with Graves' hyperthyroidism. CDR3 nucleotides: TGTGCCAGCAGTTTATCAGGCGGTAGCAATCAGCCCCAGCATTTT. The encoded protein is CASSLSGGSNQPQHF.